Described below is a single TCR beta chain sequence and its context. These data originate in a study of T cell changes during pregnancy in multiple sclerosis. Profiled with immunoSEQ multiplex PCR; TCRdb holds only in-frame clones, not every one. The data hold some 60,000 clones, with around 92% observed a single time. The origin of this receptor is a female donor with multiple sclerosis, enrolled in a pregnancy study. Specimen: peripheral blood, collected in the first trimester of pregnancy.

The CDR3, as DNA: TGTGCCAGCAGCTTGGCTGCGGGGGCCGAGCAGTACTTC. Its protein is CASSLAAGAEQYF. The chain employs TRBV5-6 and TRBJ2-7; a weak D match, TRBD2 (7 bases). Germline values: CDR1 SGHDT, CDR2 YYEEEE. Trimming removed 0 bases at V and 6 bases at J, with 10 bases between. The CDR3 totals 13 residues.